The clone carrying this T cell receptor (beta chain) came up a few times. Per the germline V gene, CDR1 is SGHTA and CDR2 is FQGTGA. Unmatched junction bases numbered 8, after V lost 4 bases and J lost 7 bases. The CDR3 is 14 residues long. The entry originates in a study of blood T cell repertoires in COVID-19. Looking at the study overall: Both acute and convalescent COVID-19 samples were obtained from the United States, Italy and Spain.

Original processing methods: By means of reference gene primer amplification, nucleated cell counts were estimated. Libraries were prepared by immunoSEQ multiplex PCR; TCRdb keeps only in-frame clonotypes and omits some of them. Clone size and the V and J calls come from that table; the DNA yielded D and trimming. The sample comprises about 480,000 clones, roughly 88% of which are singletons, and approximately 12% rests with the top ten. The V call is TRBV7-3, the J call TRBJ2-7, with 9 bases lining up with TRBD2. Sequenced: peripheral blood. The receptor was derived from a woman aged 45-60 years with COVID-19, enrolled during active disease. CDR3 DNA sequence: TGTGCCAGCAGCTCTACTAGCGGGTTACGAGAGCAGTACTTC. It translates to CASSSTSGLREQYF.